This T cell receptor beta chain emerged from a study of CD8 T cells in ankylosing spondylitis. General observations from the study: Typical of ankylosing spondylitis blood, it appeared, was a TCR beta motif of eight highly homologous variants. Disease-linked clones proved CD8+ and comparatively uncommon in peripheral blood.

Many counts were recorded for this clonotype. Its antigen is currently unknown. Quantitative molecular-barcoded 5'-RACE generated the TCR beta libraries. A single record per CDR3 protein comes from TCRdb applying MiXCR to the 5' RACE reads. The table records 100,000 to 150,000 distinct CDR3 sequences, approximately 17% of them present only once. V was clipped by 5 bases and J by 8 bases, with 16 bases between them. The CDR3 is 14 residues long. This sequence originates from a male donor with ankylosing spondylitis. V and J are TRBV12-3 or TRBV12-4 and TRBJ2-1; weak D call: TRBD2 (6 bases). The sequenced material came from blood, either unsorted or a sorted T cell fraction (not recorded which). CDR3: CASSPTLAKDEQFF. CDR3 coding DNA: TGTGCCAGCAGTCCCACGCTAGCGAAGGATGAGCAGTTCTTC.